This section outlines one T cell receptor beta chain sequence together with its context. The antigen is unknown. This entry belongs to a study of CD8+CD57+ T cells in acquired aplastic anemia. Whole-study context: Healthy donor CD4+ cell samples had a mean of around 9.9 million reads.

Study observations and caveats: Statistical testing detected no significant gap in CD8+ Simpson's diversity between patients and controls.

The CDR3 runs to 15 residues. Germline V gene sequence: CDR1 MGHDK, CDR2 SYGVNS. Germline trimming cut 6 bases from V and 5 bases from J; bases unmatched to any gene: 7. Both TCR beta VDJ combination and CDR3 sequence profiling were carried out. Genomic DNA was the template for this profiling. TCRdb ran MiXCR on the reads and lists one entry per CDR3 protein. This table holds about 190,000 distinct CDR3 sequences, approximately 50% found once. The TCR comes from a human donor in good health, serving as a control. The chain uses TRBV25-1 and TRBJ1-4; 9 bases are a match to TRBD1. Sequencing input: sorted CD4+, CD8+, or CD8+CD57+ T cells (not recorded which) from PBMCs. CDR3 sequence: CASSLRDRDNEKLFF. CDR3 sequence (DNA): TGTGCCAGCAGCCTCCGGGACAGGGACAATGAAAAACTGTTTTTT.